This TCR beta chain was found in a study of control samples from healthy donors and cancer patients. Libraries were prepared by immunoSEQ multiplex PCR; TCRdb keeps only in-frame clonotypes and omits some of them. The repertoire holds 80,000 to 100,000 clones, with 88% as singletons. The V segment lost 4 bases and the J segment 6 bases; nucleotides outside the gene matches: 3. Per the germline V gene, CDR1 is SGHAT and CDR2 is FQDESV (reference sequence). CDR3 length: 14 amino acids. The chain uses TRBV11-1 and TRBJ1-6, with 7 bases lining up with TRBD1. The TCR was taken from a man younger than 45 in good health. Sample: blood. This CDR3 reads CASSSTGPNSPLHF. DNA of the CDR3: TGTGCCAGCAGCTCGACAGGGCCTAATTCACCCCTCCACTTT.